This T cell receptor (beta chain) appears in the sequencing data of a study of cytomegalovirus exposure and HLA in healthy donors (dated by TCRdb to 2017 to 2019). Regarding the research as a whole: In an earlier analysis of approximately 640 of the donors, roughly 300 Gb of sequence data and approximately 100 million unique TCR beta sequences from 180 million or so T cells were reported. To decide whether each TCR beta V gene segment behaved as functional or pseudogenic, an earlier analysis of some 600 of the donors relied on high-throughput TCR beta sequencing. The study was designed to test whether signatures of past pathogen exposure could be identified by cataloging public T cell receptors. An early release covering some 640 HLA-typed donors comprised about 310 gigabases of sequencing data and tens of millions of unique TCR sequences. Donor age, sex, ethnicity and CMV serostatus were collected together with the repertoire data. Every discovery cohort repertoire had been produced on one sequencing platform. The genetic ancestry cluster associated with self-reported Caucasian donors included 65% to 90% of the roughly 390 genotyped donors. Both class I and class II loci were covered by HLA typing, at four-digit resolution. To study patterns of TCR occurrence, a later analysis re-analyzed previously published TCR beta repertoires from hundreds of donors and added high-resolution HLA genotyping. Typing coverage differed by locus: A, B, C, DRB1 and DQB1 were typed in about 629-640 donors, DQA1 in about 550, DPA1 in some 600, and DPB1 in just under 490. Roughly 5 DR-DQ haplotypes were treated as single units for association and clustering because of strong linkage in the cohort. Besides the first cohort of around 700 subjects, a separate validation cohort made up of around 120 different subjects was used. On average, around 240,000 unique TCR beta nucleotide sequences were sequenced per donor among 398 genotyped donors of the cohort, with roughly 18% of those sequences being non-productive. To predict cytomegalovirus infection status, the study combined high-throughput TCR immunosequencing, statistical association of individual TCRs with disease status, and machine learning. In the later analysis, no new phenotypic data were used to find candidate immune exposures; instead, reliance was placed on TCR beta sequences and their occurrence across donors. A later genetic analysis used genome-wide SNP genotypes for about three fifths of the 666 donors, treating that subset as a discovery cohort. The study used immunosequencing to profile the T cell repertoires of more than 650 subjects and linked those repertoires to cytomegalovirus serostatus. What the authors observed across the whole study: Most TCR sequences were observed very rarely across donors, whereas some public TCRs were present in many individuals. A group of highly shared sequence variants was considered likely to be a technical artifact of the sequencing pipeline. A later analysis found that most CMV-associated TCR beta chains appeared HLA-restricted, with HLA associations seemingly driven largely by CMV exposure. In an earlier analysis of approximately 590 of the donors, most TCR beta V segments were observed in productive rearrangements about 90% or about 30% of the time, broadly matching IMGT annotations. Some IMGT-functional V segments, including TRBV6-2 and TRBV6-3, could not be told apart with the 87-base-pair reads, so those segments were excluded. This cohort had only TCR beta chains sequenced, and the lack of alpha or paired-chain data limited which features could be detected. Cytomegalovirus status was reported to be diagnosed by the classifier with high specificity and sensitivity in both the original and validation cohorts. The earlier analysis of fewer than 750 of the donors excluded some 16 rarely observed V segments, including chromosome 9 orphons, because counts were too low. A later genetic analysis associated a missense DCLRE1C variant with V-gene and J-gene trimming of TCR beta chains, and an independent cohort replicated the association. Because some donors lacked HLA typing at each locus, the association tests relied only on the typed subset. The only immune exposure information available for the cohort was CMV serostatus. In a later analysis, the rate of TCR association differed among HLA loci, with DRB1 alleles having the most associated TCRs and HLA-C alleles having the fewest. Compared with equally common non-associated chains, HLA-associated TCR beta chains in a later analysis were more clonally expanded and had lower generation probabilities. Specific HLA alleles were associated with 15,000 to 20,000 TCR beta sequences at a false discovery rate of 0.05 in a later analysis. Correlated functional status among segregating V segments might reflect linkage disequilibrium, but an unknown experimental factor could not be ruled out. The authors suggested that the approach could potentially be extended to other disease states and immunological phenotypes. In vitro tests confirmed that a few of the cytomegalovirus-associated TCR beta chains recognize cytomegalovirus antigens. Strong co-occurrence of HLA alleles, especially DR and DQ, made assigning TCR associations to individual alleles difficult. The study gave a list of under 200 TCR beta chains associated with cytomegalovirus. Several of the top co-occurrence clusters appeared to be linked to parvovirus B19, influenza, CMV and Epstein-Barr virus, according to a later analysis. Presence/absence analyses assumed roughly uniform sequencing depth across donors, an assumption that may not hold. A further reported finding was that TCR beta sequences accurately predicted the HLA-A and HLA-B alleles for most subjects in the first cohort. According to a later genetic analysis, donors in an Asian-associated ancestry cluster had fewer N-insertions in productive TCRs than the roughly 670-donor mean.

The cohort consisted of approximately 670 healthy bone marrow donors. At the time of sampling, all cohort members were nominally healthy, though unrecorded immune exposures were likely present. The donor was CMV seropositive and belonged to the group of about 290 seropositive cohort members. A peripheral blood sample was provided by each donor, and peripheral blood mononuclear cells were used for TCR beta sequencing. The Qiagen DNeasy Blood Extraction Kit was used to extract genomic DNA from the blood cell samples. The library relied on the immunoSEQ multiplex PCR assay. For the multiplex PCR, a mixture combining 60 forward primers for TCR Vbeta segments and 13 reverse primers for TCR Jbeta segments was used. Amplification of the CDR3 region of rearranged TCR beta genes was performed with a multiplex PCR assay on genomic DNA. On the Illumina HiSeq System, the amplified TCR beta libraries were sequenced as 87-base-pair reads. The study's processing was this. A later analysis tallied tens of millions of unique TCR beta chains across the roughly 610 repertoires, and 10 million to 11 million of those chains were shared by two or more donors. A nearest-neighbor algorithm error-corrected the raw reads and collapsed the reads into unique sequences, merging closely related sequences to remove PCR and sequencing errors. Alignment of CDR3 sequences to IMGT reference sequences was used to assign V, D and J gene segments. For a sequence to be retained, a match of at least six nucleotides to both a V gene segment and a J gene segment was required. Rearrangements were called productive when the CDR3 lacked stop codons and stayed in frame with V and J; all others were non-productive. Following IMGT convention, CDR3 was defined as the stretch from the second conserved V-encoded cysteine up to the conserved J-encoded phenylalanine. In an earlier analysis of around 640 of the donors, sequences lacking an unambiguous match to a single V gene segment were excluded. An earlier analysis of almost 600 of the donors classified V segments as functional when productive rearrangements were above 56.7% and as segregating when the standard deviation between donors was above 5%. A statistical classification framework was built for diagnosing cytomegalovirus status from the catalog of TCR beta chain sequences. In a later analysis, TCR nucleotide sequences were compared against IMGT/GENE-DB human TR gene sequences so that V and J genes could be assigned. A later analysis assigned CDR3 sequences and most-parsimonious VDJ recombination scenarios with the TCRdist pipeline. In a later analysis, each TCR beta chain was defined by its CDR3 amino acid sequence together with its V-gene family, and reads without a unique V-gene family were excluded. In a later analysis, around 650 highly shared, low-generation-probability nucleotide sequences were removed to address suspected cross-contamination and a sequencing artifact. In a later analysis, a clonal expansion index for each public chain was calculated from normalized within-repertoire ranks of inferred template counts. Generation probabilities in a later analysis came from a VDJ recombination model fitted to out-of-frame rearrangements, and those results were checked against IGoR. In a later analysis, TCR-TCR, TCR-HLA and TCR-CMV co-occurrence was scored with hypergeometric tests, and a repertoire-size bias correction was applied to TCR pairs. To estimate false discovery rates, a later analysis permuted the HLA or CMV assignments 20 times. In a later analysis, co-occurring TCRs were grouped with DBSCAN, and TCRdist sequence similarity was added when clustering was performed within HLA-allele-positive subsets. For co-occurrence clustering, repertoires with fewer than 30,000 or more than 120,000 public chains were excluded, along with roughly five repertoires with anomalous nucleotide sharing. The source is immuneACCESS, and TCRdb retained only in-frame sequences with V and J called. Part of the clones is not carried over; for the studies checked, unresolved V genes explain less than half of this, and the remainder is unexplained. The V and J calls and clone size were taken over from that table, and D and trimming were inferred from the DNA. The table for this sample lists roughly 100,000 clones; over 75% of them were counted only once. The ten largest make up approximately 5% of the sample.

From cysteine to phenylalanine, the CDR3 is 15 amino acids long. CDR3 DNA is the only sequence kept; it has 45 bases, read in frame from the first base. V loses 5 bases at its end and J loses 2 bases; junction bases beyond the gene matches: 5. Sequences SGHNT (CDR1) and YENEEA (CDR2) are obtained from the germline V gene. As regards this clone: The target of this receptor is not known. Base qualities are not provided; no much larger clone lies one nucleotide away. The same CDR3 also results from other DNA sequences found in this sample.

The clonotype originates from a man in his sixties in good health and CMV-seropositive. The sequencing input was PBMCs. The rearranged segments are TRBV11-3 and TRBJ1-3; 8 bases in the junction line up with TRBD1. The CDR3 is CASSPGQGPGNTIYF. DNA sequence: TGTGCCAGCAGCCCCGGACAGGGACCTGGAAACACCATATATTTT.